This paragraph reports one T cell receptor (beta chain). Its antigen is still unknown. Profiling relied on immunoSEQ multiplex PCR, and the TCRdb table lists in-frame clones only, not all of them. This sample has tens of thousands of clones, with roughly 92% found just once. Trimming removed 1 base from V and 2 bases from J, with 11 bases in between. Germline V gene lookup returns CDR1 MNHNS and CDR2 SASEGT. The CDR3 is made up of 15 amino acids. This specimen belongs to a study of T cell clonotyping in hematopoietic cell transplantation. Findings and caveats of the study: At the given depth, recipient repertoires were over 97% de novo clonotypes.

The receptor was derived from a woman in her forties or fifties in good health. Some clones in this sample may be carry-over from other donors' samples. V is TRBV6-1 and J is TRBJ1-2, with a tentative D call TRBD1 (6 bases). Sequencing was performed on peripheral blood mononuclear cells. CDR3 residues: CASSEGRGVNYGYTF. For the CDR3, the DNA is TGTGCCAGCAGTGAAGGCAGGGGAGTAAACTATGGCTACACCTTC.